Listed below are T cell receptor beta chains from one sample, sequenced in a study of T cell repertoires in cytomegalovirus infection. TCRdb redid the calling of the reads with MiXCR, one entry per CDR3 protein. Among 450,000 to 600,000 distinct CDR3 sequences listed, 42% were seen once. No antigen has been identified for these receptors. The sequences come from cultured PBMCs, collected from culture after CMV antigen stimulation. These receptor sequences come from a human donor in good health (CMV status not recorded). Some clones in this sample may be carry-over from other donors' samples. Each CDR3 is given with its conserved first and last residue. Fields, in order: D gene, clone size, J gene, V gene, CDR3 protein, CDR3 DNA. D genes are given only for firm matches. A clone size is listed for some rows: how often the clone was seen (once, few, many), or a class if it is expanded.

>-|-|TRBJ1-3|TRBV7-2
CASSLGGIGNTIYF
TGTGCCAGCAGCTTGGGAGGGATCGGAAACACCATATATTTT
>TRBD1|-|TRBJ2-2|TRBV2
CASSPDRVETGELFF
TGTGCCAGCAGTCCCGACAGGGTGGAAACCGGGGAGCTGTTTTTT
>-|-|TRBJ1-5|TRBV7-6
CASSLTRNQPQHF
TGTGCCAGCAGCTTAACGCGCAATCAGCCCCAGCATTTT
>-|-|TRBJ2-2|TRBV7-2
CASSSRFTGRSGELFF
TGTGCCAGCAGCTCCCGTTTTACAGGGAGGTCCGGGGAGCTGTTTTTT
>TRBD2|few|TRBJ2-1|TRBV29-1
CSVEEGLAASYNEQFF
TGCAGCGTTGAAGAAGGGCTAGCGGCTTCCTACAATGAGCAGTTCTTC
>-|-|TRBJ1-5|TRBV28
CASSPDRTIGSPQHF
TGTGCCAGCAGTCCTGACAGGACAATCGGATCGCCCCAGCATTTT
>TRBD2|-|TRBJ2-7|TRBV11-2
CASRGLAGVRGGEQYF
TGTGCCAGCAGAGGACTAGCGGGAGTCCGTGGGGGCGAGCAGTACTTC
>-|-|TRBJ2-1|TRBV12-3/TRBV12-4
CASSFSRLARIRYNEQFF
TGTGCCAGCAGTTTTTCTCGTCTAGCTCGGATAAGGTACAATGAGCAGTTCTTC
>-|few|TRBJ2-3|TRBV12-3/TRBV12-4
CASGGLARSTDTQYF
TGTGCCAGCGGGGGGTTAGCGCGGAGCACAGATACGCAGTATTTT
>-|-|TRBJ1-4|TRBV5-6
CASSLARTLRREKLFF
TGTGCCAGCAGCTTGGCCCGGACACTCAGGAGGGAAAAACTGTTTTTT